This T cell receptor (beta chain) was captured in a study of sequential checkpoint blockade in melanoma. Background on the study: TCRβ was sequenced from DNA of 91 pretreatment tumors. Fewer than 25 patients had tumor biopsies before treatment and at week 13.

Germline lookup yields CDR1 SGHNT and CDR2 YENEEA. The V and J ends lost 3 bases and 5 bases, in that order; junction bases with no gene match: 15. The CDR3 has 17 amino acids. Relative to its sample, this clone is medium-sized. The antigen remains undetermined. The data were produced by immunoSEQ multiplex PCR, yet TCRdb's version contains in-frame clones alone and is incomplete. The top ten clones hold 18% of a sample with about 2,300 clones, roughly 20% of them seen once. General observations from the study: Tumor T-cell fraction and clonality correlated with PD-L1 and CD8+ counts.

The treatment denotes: randomized to nivolumab then ipilimumab (arm A) or the reverse (arm B). None of the patients previously received DNA-damaging chemotherapy. The V and J genes are TRBV11-3 and TRBJ2-5, with TRBD2 identical over 7 bases. The origin of this receptor is a human donor with melanoma. Sample: tumor tissue (inferred from file names), taken from a patient given nivolumab and ipilimumab in sequence. The CDR3 nucleotides read TGTGCCAGCAGCTTGGCCACGGGAGGAGCAATTGGGGAGACCCAGTACTTC. The encoded protein is CASSLATGGAIGETQYF.